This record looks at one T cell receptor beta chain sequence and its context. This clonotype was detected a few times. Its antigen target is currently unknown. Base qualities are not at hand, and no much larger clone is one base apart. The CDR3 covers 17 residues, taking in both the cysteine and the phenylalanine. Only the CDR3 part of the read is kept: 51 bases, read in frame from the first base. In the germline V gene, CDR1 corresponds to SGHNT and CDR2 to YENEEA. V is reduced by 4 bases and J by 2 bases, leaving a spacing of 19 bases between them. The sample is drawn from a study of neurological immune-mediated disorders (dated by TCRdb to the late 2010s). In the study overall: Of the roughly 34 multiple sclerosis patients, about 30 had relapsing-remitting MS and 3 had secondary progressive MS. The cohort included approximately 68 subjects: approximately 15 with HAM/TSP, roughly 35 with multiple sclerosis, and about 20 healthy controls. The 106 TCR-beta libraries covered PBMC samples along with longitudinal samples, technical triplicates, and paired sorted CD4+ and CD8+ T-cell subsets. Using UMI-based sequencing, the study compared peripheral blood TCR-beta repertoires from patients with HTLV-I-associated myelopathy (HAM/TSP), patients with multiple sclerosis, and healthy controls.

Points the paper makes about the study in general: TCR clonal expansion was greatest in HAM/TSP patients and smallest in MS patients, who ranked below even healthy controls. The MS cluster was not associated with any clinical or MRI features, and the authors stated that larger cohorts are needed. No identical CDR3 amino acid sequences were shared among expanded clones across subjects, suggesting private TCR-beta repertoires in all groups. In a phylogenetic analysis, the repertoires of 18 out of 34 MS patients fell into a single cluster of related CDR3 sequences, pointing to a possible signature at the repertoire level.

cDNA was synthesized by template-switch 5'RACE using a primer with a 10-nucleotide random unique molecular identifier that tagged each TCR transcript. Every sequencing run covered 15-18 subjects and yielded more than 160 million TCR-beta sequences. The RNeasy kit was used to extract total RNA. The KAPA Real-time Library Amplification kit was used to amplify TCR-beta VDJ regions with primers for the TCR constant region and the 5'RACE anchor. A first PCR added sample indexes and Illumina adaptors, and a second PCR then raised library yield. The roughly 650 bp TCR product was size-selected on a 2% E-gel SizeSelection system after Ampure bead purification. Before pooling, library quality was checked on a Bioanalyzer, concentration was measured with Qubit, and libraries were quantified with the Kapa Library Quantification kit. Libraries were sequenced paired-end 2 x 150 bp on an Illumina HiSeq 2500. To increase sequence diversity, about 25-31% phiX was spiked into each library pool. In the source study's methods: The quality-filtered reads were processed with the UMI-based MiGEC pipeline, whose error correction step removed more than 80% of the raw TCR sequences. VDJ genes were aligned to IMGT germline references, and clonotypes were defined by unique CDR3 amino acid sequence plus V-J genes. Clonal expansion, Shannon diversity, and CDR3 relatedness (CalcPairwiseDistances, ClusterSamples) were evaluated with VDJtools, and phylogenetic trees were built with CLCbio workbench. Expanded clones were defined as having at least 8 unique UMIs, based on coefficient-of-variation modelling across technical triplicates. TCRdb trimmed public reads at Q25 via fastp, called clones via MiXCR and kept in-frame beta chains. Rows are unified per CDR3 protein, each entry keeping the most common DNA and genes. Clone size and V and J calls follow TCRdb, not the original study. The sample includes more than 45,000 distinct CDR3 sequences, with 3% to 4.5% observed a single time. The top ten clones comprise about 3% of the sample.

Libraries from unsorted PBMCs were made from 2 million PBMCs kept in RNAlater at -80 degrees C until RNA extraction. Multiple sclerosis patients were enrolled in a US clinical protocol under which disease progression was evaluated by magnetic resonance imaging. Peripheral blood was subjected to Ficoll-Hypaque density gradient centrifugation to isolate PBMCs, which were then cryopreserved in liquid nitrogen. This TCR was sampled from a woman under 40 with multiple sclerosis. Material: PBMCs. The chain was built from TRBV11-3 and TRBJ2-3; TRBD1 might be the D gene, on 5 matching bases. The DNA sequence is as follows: TGTGCCAGCAGCTCGCCCCGACAGACCGACCTCACAGATACGCAGTATTTT. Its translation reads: CASSSPRQTDLTDTQYF. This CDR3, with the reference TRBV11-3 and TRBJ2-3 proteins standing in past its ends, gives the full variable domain EAGVVQSPRYKIIEKKQPVAFWCNPISGHNTLYWYLQNLGQGPELLIRYENEEAVDDSQLPKDRFSAERLKGVDSTLKIQPAELGDSAVYLCASSSPRQTDLTDTQYFGPGTRLTVL.